The subject of this entry is one TCR beta chain. Per the original methods: It was from reference gene primer amplification that nucleated cell counts were estimated. Assay: immunoSEQ multiplex PCR; the TCRdb copy retains only in-frame clones and omits some. V, J and clone size are those of that table, while D and trimming were read from the DNA. Here the sample spans some 85,000 clones, roughly nine tenths being singletons. CDR3 length: 15 amino acids. The V gene end was trimmed by 2 bases and the J gene end by 4 bases; junction bases not matched to a gene: 5. Looked up from germline, CDR1 is SGHRS and CDR2 is YFSETQ. The data stem from a study of blood T cell repertoires in COVID-19. Study overall: Samples representing acute and convalescent COVID-19 were sourced from the United States, Italy and Spain. In each case, the material was cDNA or gDNA derived from T cells, B-cell-depleted T cells, or PBMCs.

Input material: peripheral blood. V is TRBV5-1 and J is TRBJ2-2; TRBD1 agrees at 7 bases. This receptor was identified in a man aged 45 to 65 with acute or convalescent COVID-19. CDR3 DNA sequence: TGCGCCAGCAGCTTACAGGGGCTACTCACCGGGGAGCTGTTTTTT. Amino acid sequence: CASSLQGLLTGELFF.